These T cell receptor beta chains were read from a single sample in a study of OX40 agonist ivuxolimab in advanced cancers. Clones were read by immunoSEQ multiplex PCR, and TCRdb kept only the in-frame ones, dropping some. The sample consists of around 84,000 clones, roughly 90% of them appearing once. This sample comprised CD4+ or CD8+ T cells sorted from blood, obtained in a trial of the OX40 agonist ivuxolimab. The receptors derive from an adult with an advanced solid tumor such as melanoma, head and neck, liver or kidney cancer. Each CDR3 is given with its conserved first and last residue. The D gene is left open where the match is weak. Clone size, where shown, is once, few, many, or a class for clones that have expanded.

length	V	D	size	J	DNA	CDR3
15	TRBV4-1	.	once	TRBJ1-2	TGCGCCAGCAGCCATAAGAAGGAGGGCCTAGATGGCTACACCTTC	CASSHKKEGLDGYTF
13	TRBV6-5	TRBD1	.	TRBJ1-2	TGTGCCAGCAGCGGGACAGGGAACTATGGCTACACCTTC	CASSGTGNYGYTF
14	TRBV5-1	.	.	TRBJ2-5	TGCGCCAGCAGCAGGTCGGGGGAGCAAGAGACCCAGTACTTC	CASSRSGEQETQYF
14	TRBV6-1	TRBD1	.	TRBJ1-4	TGTGCCGGTAAAAACAGGGGACGTAATGAAAAACTGTTTTTT	CAGKNRGRNEKLFF
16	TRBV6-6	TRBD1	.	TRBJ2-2	TGTGCCAGCAGTCCGCCGGGACAGGGGAGCACCGGGGAGCTGTTTTTT	CASSPPGQGSTGELFF
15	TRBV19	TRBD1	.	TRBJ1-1	TGTGCCAGTAGTATTACAGGGGGCCCGAACACTGAAGCTTTCTTT	CASSITGGPNTEAFF
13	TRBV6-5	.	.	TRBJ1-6	TGTGCCAGCAGTTCTAAACATGATACCCCCCTCCACTTT	CASSSKHDTPLHF
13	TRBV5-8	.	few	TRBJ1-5	TGTGCCAGCAGCCAAGATTCAGGGACGCCCCAGCATTTT	CASSQDSGTPQHF
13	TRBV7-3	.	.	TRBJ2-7	TGTGCCAGCAGCTCGATTCAGGGGGGCGAGCAGTACTTC	CASSSIQGGEQYF
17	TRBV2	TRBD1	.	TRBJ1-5	TGTGCCAGCAGTGAAGCGCACAGGGGGCCTAGCAATCAGCCCCAGCATTTT	CASSEAHRGPSNQPQHF
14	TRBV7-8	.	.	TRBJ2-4	TGTGCCAGCACCTCGGGTGGTGGAAGGAACATTCAGTACTTC	CASTSGGGRNIQYF
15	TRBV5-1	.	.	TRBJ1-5	TGCGCCAGCAGCCCGTCGGGAGGTATCAATCAGCCCCAGCATTTT	CASSPSGGINQPQHF
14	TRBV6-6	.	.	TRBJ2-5	TGTGCCAGCAGTTACGGGGGGTCTACGGAGACCCAGTACTTC	CASSYGGSTETQYF
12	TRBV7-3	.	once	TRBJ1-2	TGTGCCAGCAGCCCATCCGGTGGGGGCTACACCTTC	CASSPSGGGYTF
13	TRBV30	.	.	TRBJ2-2	TGTGCCTGGGGGGACAAGAACACCGGGGAGCTGTTTTTT	CAWGDKNTGELFF
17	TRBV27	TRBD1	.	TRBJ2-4	TGTGCCAGCAGTTTATTGACCGGGACAGGGAAGGGTAACATTCAGTACTTC	CASSLLTGTGKGNIQYF
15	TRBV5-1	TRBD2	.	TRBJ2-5	TGCGCCAGCAGCTTGGGGCCTAGCGGACAAGAGACCCAGTACTTC	CASSLGPSGQETQYF
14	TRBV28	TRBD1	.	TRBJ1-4	TGTGCCAGCAGTAAGCCGGGACAGGGGCCCCGGGCCCATTTT	CASSKPGQGPRAHF
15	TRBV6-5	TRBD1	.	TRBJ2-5	TGTGCCAGCAGTTACTCGATAGGGACAGGGCAGACCCAGTACTTC	CASSYSIGTGQTQYF
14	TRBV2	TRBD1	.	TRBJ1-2	TGTGCCAGCTCCCGGGACAGGGTGCAAGGTGGCTACACCTTC	CASSRDRVQGGYTF
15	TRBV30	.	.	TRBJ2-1	TGTGCCTGGCAAGAAGGGGGAGGCTCCTACAATGAGCAGTTCTTC	CAWQEGGGSYNEQFF
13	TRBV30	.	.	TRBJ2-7	TGTGCCTGGAGTGGGAGACTAGATTTAGAGCAGTACTTC	CAWSGRLDLEQYF
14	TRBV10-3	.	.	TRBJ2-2	TGTGCCATCAGTGATGGTCCGGGCGCCCGGGAGCTGTTTTTT	CAISDGPGARELFF
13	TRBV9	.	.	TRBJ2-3	TGTGCCAGCAGCAAAACGTTCACAGATACGCAGTATTTT	CASSKTFTDTQYF
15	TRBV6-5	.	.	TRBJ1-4	TGTGCCTTCCTCCGGGGGAGGGATCAGTTTGGAAAACTGTTTTTT	CAFLRGRDQFGKLFF
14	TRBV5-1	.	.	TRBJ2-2	TGCGCCTCGAGGGGCCTCTTGAACACCGGGGAGCTGTTTTTT	CASRGLLNTGELFF
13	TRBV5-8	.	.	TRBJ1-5	TGTGCCAGCAGGTCGACAAGCTCCCGGCCCCAGCATTTT	CASRSTSSRPQHF
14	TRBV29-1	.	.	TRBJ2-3	TGCAGCGTTGAGGTCCCCGAGGGTCCCGATACGCAGTATTTT	CSVEVPEGPDTQYF
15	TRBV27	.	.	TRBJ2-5	TGTGCCAGCAGTTCCCGGGGTACTAGGCAAGAGACCCAGTACTTC	CASSSRGTRQETQYF
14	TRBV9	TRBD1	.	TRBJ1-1	TGTGCCAGCAGCGCTACAGGGGGCGGATCTCAAGCTTTCTTT	CASSATGGGSQAFF
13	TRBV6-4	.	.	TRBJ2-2	TGTGCCAGCAGTGAACAGGGTATCGGGGAGCTGTTTTTT	CASSEQGIGELFF
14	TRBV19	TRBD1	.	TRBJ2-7	TGTGCCAGTACCCGAGGGACAGGGTTTGGCGAGCAGTACTTC	CASTRGTGFGEQYF
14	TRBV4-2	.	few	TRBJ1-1	TGTGCCAGCAGCCTGGAGGGATTGAACACTGAAGCTTTCTTT	CASSLEGLNTEAFF
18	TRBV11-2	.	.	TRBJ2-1	TGTGCCAGCAGCTTAGTCGAAACCCTAGGGGGGCCAGACAATGAGCAGTTCTTC	CASSLVETLGGPDNEQFF
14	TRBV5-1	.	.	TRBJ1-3	TGCGCCAGCTCCGCGGGTACCTCTGGAAACACCATATATTTT	CASSAGTSGNTIYF
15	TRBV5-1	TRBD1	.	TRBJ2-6	TGCGCCAGCAGCCCGGACAGGGCTGGGGCCAACGTCCTGACTTTC	CASSPDRAGANVLTF
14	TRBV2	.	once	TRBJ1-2	TGTGCCAGCAGTGAAACGGTACTGAACTATGGCTACACCTTC	CASSETVLNYGYTF
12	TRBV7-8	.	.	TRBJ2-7	TGTGCCAGCAGCTTCCGACCGGGGGAGCAGTACTTC	CASSFRPGEQYF
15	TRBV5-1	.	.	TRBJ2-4	TGCGCCAGCAGCTTTTCTGGCCAGTCTGGAAACATTCAGTACTTC	CASSFSGQSGNIQYF
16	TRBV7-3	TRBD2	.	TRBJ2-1	TGTGCCAGCAGCCTCACAACCGGGACTAGCGGTAATGAGCAGTTCTTC	CASSLTTGTSGNEQFF
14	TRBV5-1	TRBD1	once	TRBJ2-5	TGCGCCAGCAGCTTACAGGGGGGCCAAGAGACCCAGTACTTC	CASSLQGGQETQYF
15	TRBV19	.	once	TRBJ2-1	TGTGCCAGTAGTATTCAGCGGCTTGAATACAATGAGCAGTTCTTC	CASSIQRLEYNEQFF
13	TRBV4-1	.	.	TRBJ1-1	TGCGCCAGCAGTCTACAGGGCTCCTCTGAAGCTTTCTTT	CASSLQGSSEAFF
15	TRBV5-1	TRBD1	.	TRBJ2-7	TGCGCCAGCAGCTTGGAGTCCGGACAGGTGGACGAGCAGTACTTC	CASSLESGQVDEQYF
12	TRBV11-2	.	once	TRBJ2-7	TGTGCCAGCAGCTTTAAGGCTTACGAGCAGTACTTC	CASSFKAYEQYF
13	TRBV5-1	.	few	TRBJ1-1	TGCGCCAGCAGCTTGGGGAGGGGAGCTGAAGCTTTCTTT	CASSLGRGAEAFF
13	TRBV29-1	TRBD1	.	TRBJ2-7	TGCAGCGTCCGGGGGGACAGGGACGAAGAGCAGTACTTC	CSVRGDRDEEQYF
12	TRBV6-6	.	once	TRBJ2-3	TGTGCCAGCAGACGGAGCACAGATACGCAGTATTTT	CASRRSTDTQYF
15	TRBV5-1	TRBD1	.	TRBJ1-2	TGCGCCAGCAGCCTGGGACGAGGGGGCGGCTATGGCTACACCTTC	CASSLGRGGGYGYTF
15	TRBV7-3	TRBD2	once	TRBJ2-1	TGTGCCAGCAGCCGACTAGCGGGATTTGCTGATGAGCAGTTCTTC	CASSRLAGFADEQFF
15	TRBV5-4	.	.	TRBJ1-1	TGTGCCAGCAGCTTTCCCCAAGGCCCTTCATCCGAAGCTTTCTTT	CASSFPQGPSSEAFF
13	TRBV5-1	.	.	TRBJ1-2	TGCGCCAGCAGCTCAAGGCCAGATGGGGGCTACACCTTC	CASSSRPDGGYTF
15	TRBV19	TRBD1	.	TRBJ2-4	TGTGCCAGTAGCCCCCAGACAGGGGGAAAAAACATTCAGTACTTC	CASSPQTGGKNIQYF
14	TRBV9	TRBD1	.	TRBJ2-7	TGTGCCAGCAGCGTAGGGGACAGGGGAGGCGAGCAGTACTTC	CASSVGDRGGEQYF
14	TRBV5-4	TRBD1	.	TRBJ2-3	TGTGCCAGCAGCTCCTTGACAGGGACAGATACGCAGTATTTT	CASSSLTGTDTQYF
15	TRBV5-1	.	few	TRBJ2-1	TGCGCCAGCAGCTTGGAATCTTTACGAGGGCGGGAGCAGTTCTTC	CASSLESLRGREQFF
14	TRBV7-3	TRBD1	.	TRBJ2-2	TGTGCCAGCAGCCCCGACAGGGTGGGCGGGGAGCTGTTTTTT	CASSPDRVGGELFF